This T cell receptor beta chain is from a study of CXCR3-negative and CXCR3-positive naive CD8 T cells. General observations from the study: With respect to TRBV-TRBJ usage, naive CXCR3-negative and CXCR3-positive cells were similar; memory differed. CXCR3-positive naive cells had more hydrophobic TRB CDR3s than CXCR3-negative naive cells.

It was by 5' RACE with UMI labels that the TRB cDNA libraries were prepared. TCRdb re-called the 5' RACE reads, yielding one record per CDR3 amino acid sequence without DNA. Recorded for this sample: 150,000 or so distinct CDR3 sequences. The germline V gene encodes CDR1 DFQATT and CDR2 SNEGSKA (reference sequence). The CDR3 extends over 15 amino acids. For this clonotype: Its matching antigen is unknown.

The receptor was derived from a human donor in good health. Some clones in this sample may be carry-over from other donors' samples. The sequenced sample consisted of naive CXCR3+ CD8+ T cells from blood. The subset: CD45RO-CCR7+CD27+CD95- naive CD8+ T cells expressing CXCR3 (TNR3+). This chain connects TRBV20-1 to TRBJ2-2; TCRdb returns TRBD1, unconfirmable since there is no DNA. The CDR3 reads CSAKRWGEDTGELFF.